The 27 T cell receptor beta chains listed next were all sequenced from one sample in a study of graft-versus-host responses after intestinal transplantation. Generated by immunoSEQ multiplex PCR, the TCRdb table keeps only in-frame clones and is missing some. This sample has over 20,000 clones, with approximately 46% found just once. The sequencing here drew on alloreactive CD4+ T cells from a mixed lymphocyte reaction culture, taken before intestinal transplant. Subset given: CFSE-low proliferating T cells sorted from roughly 6-day pre-transplant mixed lymphocyte reaction (GvH or HvG direction). These receptors all stem from a human patient who received an intestinal transplant.

This chain connects TRBV10-3 to TRBJ2-2; weak D call: TRBD1 (6 bases). V shed 6 bases and J shed 5 bases, with 13 bases lying between them. Germline V CDR1 and CDR2: ENHRY, SYGVKD. The length of the CDR3 is 14 residues. Written as DNA, the CDR3 is TGTGCCATCAGCCCCAACAGGGATACCGGGGAGCTGTTTTTT. Its translation is CAISPNRDTGELFF.

This clone has just a few counts. The rearrangement joins TRBV6-1 to TRBJ1-6, with 7 positions matching TRBD1. The CDR3 runs 14 residues. The V gene end was trimmed by 6 bases and the J gene end by 7 bases; junction bases not matched to a gene: 6. Germline V gene lookup returns CDR1 MNHNS and CDR2 SASEGT. DNA for the CDR3: TGTGCCAGCAGCATATCAGGGGGGAATTCACCCCTCCACTTT. The encoded protein is CASSISGGNSPLHF.

The CDR3 nucleotides read TGTGCCAGCAGTGACGCGGGGGGGCCCACAGATACGCAGTATTTT. Amino acids: CASSDAGGPTDTQYF. The rearrangement joins TRBV2 to TRBJ2-3; 9 bases map to TRBD2. V trimming: 3 bases; J trimming: 2 bases; junction bases outside the gene matches: 3. This CDR3 has 15 amino acids. Germline CDR1 and CDR2: SNHLY and FYNNEI.

This clone came up a few times. This rearrangement joins TRBV29-1 to TRBJ1-2, with D possibly TRBD1 on 5 matching bases. V shed 6 bases and J shed 4 bases, with 12 bases lying between them. This CDR3 contains 12 residues. Germline CDR1 is SQVTM and CDR2 is ANQGSEA. CDR3 in DNA: TGCAGCGTCCGCGCGGGGGTCTATGGCTACACCTTC. Translating it yields CSVRAGVYGYTF.

The CDR3 loop reads CASVGRPGNTEAFF. The CDR3 bases are TGTGCCAGTGTTGGGCGCCCTGGGAACACTGAAGCTTTCTTT. The rearrangement uses TRBV19 and TRBJ1-1; D unresolved. Trimming removed 8 bases from V and 1 base from J, with 14 bases in between. The CDR3 runs 14 residues. The germline CDR1 and CDR2 sequences are LNHDA and SQIVND (reference sequence). The variable domain in full, completed from reference TRBV19 and TRBJ1-1, reads DGGITQSPKYLFRKEGQNVTLSCEQNLNHDAMYWYRQDPGQGLRLIYYSQIVNDFQKGDIAEGYSVSREKKESFPLTVTSAQKNPTAFYLCASVGRPGNTEAFFGQGTRLTVV.

A few counts support this clone. CDR3 bases: TGTGCCAGCAGCCCCCGGGGTTTGGATCAGCCCCAGCATTTT. This translates into CASSPRGLDQPQHF. The chain couples TRBV6-5 to TRBJ1-5; no definite D call. CDR3 length equals 14 residues. Per germline, CDR1 MNHEY and CDR2 SVGAGI. V lost 6 bases to trimming and J lost 5 bases, with 14 bases between them.

The chain combines TRBV5-1 with TRBJ1-2, with D perhaps TRBD1 (6 bases). The germline CDR1 and CDR2 sequences are SGHRS and YFSETQ. Trimming took off 4 bases at V and 3 bases at J, with 16 bases between the two ends. The CDR3 consists of 15 residues. The CDR3: CASSPPDRPDYGYTF. The CDR3 bases are TGCGCCAGCAGCCCGCCTGACAGGCCCGACTATGGCTACACCTTC. Full variable domain (remainder filled in from reference TRBV5-1 and TRBJ1-2): KAGVTQTPRYLIKTRGQQVTLSCSPISGHRSVSWYQQTPGQGLQFLFEYFSETQRNKGNFPGRFSGRQFSNSRSEMNVSTLELGDSALYLCASSPPDRPDYGYTFGSGTRLTVV.

This chain uses TRBV9 with TRBJ1-1; 8 bases align to TRBD1. The CDR3 totals 17 residues. V trimming: 1 base; J trimming: 0 bases; junction bases outside the gene matches: 8. The V gene's germline CDR1 is SGDLS and CDR2 YYNGEE. CDR3 protein: CASSVSTGAALNTEAFF. The CDR3 DNA reads TGTGCCAGCAGCGTATCGACAGGGGCAGCGTTGAACACTGAAGCTTTCTTT.

The chain is built from TRBV2 and TRBJ1-5, with TRBD1 as a possible D gene (6 bases). The germline V gene has CDR1 SNHLY and CDR2 FYNNEI. V was pared by 7 bases and J by 0 bases, with 7 bases between. This CDR3 comprises 13 residues. The CDR3 spells CASIGGSNQPQHF. The CDR3 DNA reads as TGTGCCAGCATAGGGGGTAGCAATCAGCCCCAGCATTTT.

A few counts support this clone. Here the CDR3 DNA reads TGTGCCACCTCCTGGGAGGGTAGCAATCAGCCCCAGCATTTT. It is translated as CATSWEGSNQPQHF. The chain carries TRBV10-3 and TRBJ1-5; no clear D gene. V lost 10 bases and J 0 bases, leaving 13 bases between the germline ends. The CDR3 consists of 14 residues. Germline V CDR1 and CDR2: ENHRY, SYGVKD.

This clone came up a few times. The genes are TRBV7-6 and TRBJ2-7; possible D gene TRBD2, 5 bases. CDR1 is SGHVS, CDR2 FNYEAQ, per germline. The length of the CDR3 is 15 residues. Trimming stripped 6 bases from V and 2 bases from J, with 17 bases between. The CDR3: CASSLRPGSTYEQYF. CDR3 in DNA: TGTGCCAGCAGTCTAAGGCCGGGAAGCACCTACGAGCAGTACTTC.

The chain is built from TRBV6-5 and TRBJ1-1; D is perhaps TRBD1 (6 bases). Per germline, CDR1 MNHEY and CDR2 SVGAGI. The length of the CDR3 is 14 residues. Trimming shortened V by 2 bases and J by 6 bases, and 13 bases separated the two germline ends. The CDR3 sequence: CASSYGGGAAEAFF. The DNA of the CDR3 is TGTGCCAGCAGTTACGGGGGGGGCGCCGCTGAAGCTTTCTTT.

This clone has only a few counts. J is TRBJ1-4 and V is TRBV5-1; 7 nucleotides agree with TRBD1. V gave up 6 bases and J gave up 2 bases; unmatched junction bases: 4. The V gene's germline CDR1 is SGHRS and CDR2 YFSETQ. This CDR3 has 14 residues. CDR3 amino acids: CASNPTGTNEKLFF. The CDR3 DNA sequence: TGCGCCAGCAACCCGACAGGGACTAATGAAAAACTGTTTTTT.

This clone was observed once. This chain links TRBV7-2 with TRBJ1-2; 7 bases map to TRBD1. Germline CDR1 reads SGHTA; CDR2 reads FQGNSA. The CDR3 covers 14 residues. The junction had 12 bases not matched to a gene; V was cut back by 5 bases and J by 9 bases. The CDR3 loop reads CASSTDRTLFRYTF. For the CDR3, the DNA is TGTGCCAGCAGCACGGACAGGACCCTCTTTCGCTACACCTTC.

This clone was seen a single time. The chain employs TRBV5-1 and TRBJ2-1; 8 bases fit TRBD2. V gave up 4 bases and J gave up 9 bases; unmatched junction bases: 6. This CDR3 has 13 residues. CDR1 SGHRS and CDR2 YFSETQ come from the germline V gene. CDR3 region: CASSRAGDREQFF. In DNA form, the CDR3 reads TGCGCCAGCAGCCGAGCGGGGGACCGTGAGCAGTTCTTC.

V gene TRBV10-3 combines with J gene TRBJ2-2; the match to TRBD1 covers 9 bases. V lost 7 bases and J lost 4; bases outside the gene matches: 4. CDR1 is ENHRY and CDR2 is SYGVKD in the germline V gene. The CDR3 consists of 14 residues. DNA for the CDR3: TGTGCCATCACACAGGGGGCGCCCACCGGGGAGCTGTTTTTT. The encoded protein is CAITQGAPTGELFF.

The J gene is TRBJ1-2, the V gene TRBV28; D may be TRBD1 (5 bases). Trimming stripped 6 bases from V and 8 bases from J, with 16 bases between. The length of the CDR3 is 13 residues. CDR1 and CDR2 from the germline V gene are MDHEN and SYDVKM. As DNA, the CDR3 is TGTGCCAGCAGGACCGACGGGGGTCGGGGCTACACCTTC. Its protein product is CASRTDGGRGYTF.

This clone was detected only a few times. This chain uses TRBV27 with TRBJ1-6, with 10 bases identical to TRBD1. CDR3 length: 17 residues. V was clipped by 6 bases and J by 3 bases; unmatched bases: 8. The germline CDR1 and CDR2 sequences are MNHEY and SMNVEV (reference sequence). The CDR3 region has the DNA TGTGCCAGCAGACAACCCGGACAGGGGGACTATAATTCACCCCTCCACTTT. Translating gives CASRQPGQGDYNSPLHF.

The V and J genes are TRBV5-1 and TRBJ1-2; 8 positions match TRBD1. This CDR3 contains 14 residues. CDR1 and CDR2 from the germline V gene are SGHRS and YFSETQ. V dropped 5 bases and J dropped 8; count of bases not matched to a gene: 11. CDR3 in amino acids: CASRRTGLEVGYTF. The CDR3 DNA follows: TGCGCCAGCAGACGGACAGGGCTAGAAGTGGGCTACACCTTC.

This chain connects TRBV7-6 to TRBJ2-3; D is possibly TRBD2 (6 bases). V was pared by 2 bases and J by 3 bases, with 9 bases between. The CDR3 is made up of 14 amino acids. Germline CDR1 and CDR2: SGHVS and FNYEAQ. The CDR3, as DNA: TGTGCCAGCAGCTTATGGGGAGGTACAGATACGCAGTATTTT. As protein: CASSLWGGTDTQYF.

This clone was observed a few times. This chain links TRBV11-1 with TRBJ2-5, with 8 bases aligning to TRBD2. With 4 bases clipped from V and 4 bases from J, the junction kept 5 bases outside the gene matches. Germline V lookup: CDR1 SGHAT, CDR2 FQDESV (reference sequence). The CDR3 totals 14 residues. CDR3: CASSYGGVRETQYF. CDR3 nucleotides: TGTGCCAGCAGCTACGGGGGGGTGCGAGAGACCCAGTACTTC. Full variable domain (rest looked up from reference TRBV11-1 and TRBJ2-5): EAEVAQSPRYKITEKSQAVAFWCDPISGHATLYWYRQILGQGPELLVQFQDESVVDDSQLPKDRFSAERLKGVDSTLKIQPAELGDSAMYLCASSYGGVRETQYFGPGTRLLVL.

The J gene is TRBJ1-2, the V gene TRBV6-5; 9 nucleotides align to TRBD1. The CDR3 has 15 residues. With 2 bases clipped from V and 8 bases from J, the junction kept 9 bases outside the gene matches. In germline, CDR1 is MNHEY, CDR2 SVGAGI. This chain's CDR3 is CASSYGTGRFGGYTF. The DNA for the CDR3 is TGTGCCAGCAGTTACGGGACAGGGCGATTTGGAGGCTACACCTTC.

This clone was picked up a small number of times. This chain connects TRBV5-1 to TRBJ2-1; TRBD2 is a possible D gene (6 bases). Germline V gene lookup returns CDR1 SGHRS and CDR2 YFSETQ. The CDR3 runs to 14 residues. Trimming stripped 6 bases from V and 0 bases from J, with 10 bases between. The CDR3 reads CASTGGVSYNEQFF. CDR3 coding DNA: TGCGCCAGCACTGGCGGGGTCTCCTACAATGAGCAGTTCTTC.

This chain links TRBV5-1 with TRBJ1-1; D possibly corresponds to TRBD1 (5 bases). The CDR3 loop spans 15 amino acids. Trimming removed 1 base from V and 6 bases from J, with 16 bases in between. CDR1 SGHRS and CDR2 YFSETQ come from the germline V gene. In DNA form, the CDR3 reads TGCGCCAGCAGCTTGCCCGACAGTTTAGGGGCTGAAGCTTTCTTT. As protein: CASSLPDSLGAEAFF.

This chain joins TRBV18 and TRBJ2-5; D remains unclear. CDR1 and CDR2 from the germline V gene are KGHSH and LQKENI. The ends were cut back, 5 bases at V and 5 bases at J, with 18 bases in the middle. The CDR3 is 15 amino acids. The CDR3 DNA is TGTGCCAGCTCAAGACTCCGCGGCGGAGTGGAGACCCAGTACTTC. Amino acid sequence: CASSRLRGGVETQYF.

CDR3 region: CASSPGQLYEQYF. The CDR3 nucleotides are TGCGCCAGCAGCCCCGGACAGCTCTACGAGCAGTACTTC. The chain recombines TRBV10-1 with TRBJ2-7, with D maybe TRBD1 (6 bases). Per germline, CDR1 WNHNN and CDR2 SYGVQD (reference sequence). V lost 6 bases, J lost 3 bases, and 12 bases lay in between. The CDR3 totals 13 residues.

This clone was observed a handful of times. The chain links TRBV5-1 to TRBJ1-2, with 8 bases matching TRBD1. The CDR3 contains 13 residues. Germline V gene data show CDR1 as SGHRS and CDR2 as YFSETQ. Trimming cost V 6 bases and J 4 bases; bases outside gene matches: 5. CDR3 sequence (DNA): TGCGCCAGCACCCAGGGGGCTATCTATGGCTACACCTTC. Translating it yields CASTQGAIYGYTF.